The 9 T cell receptor beta chains below were found in one sample sequenced in a study of shared clonotypes between healthy human individuals. Clones were read by immunoSEQ multiplex PCR, and TCRdb kept only the in-frame ones, dropping some. The table has about 2.4 million clones, over 85% seen once. Sequencing was performed on naive CD4+ T cells from PBMCs. As to subset: CD45RA+ positively selected. All receptors come from a man aged 18 to 29 in good health. Some clones in this sample may be carry-over from other donors' samples.

The J gene is TRBJ2-7, the V gene TRBV18, with 7 positions matching TRBD2. The CDR3 totals 14 residues. J gave up 3 bases and V 0 bases, and 2 bases lay outside the gene matches. Germline CDR1 KGHSH, CDR2 LQKENI. The CDR3 region has the DNA TGTGCCAGCTCACCACCGGTAGCGGGCTACGAGCAGTACTTC. Protein: CASSPPVAGYEQYF.

The chain combines TRBV5-1 with TRBJ2-7, with 9 bases fitting TRBD2. The CDR3 spans 15 residues. Germline CDR1 and CDR2: SGHRS and YFSETQ. Germline trimming cut 7 bases from V and 2 bases from J; bases unmatched to any gene: 10. The CDR3: CASQRASGMTYEQYF. The CDR3 DNA sequence: TGCGCCAGCCAACGAGCTAGCGGGATGACCTACGAGCAGTACTTC.

The J gene is TRBJ2-7, the V gene TRBV7-8; D is uncertain. Deletions cut 4 bases from V and 0 bases from J, with 16 bases between. Germline CDR1 SGHVS, CDR2 FQNEAQ. The CDR3 length is 16 residues. The DNA for the CDR3 is TGTGCCAGCAGCTCCCTGTCTCTTGTAGTCTCCTACGAGCAGTACTTC. Its protein product is CASSSLSLVVSYEQYF.

This clone was picked up one time. The chain joins TRBV4-1 to TRBJ1-5; D gene uncertain. The CDR3 extends over 15 amino acids. V was clipped by 1 base and J by 1 base, with 8 bases between them. Germline CDR1 is MGHRA and CDR2 is YSYEKL. The CDR3 region has the DNA TGCGCCAGCAGCCAAGTCGTGAACAGCAATCAGCCCCAGCATTTT. Translation: CASSQVVNSNQPQHF.

This clone was recorded only once. The rearrangement links TRBV19 to TRBJ1-5; 10 bases are a match to TRBD1. The CDR3 contains 14 residues. V lost 6 bases and J lost 5; bases outside the gene matches: 4. Looked up from germline, CDR1 is LNHDA and CDR2 is SQIVND (reference sequence). The CDR3 spells CASRKTGGDQPQHF. In nucleotides, the CDR3 is TGTGCCAGTAGGAAGACAGGGGGCGATCAGCCCCAGCATTTT.

The CDR3 is CASSSFGLAGATDTQYF. CDR3 nucleotides: TGTGCCAGCAGCTCCTTCGGACTAGCGGGAGCCACAGATACGCAGTATTTT. The V call is TRBV11-2, the J call TRBJ2-3; 13 positions match TRBD2. Trimming removed 4 bases from V and 2 bases from J; junction bases left unmatched: 6. The CDR3 sequence is 17 residues long. Germline CDR1 SGHAT, CDR2 FQNNGV. The entire variable domain, with the rest obtained from reference TRBV11-2 and TRBJ2-3, is as follows: EAGVAQSPRYKIIEKRQSVAFWCNPISGHATLYWYQQILGQGPKLLIQFQNNGVVDDSQLPKDRFSAERLKGVDSTLKIQPAKLEDSAVYLCASSSFGLAGATDTQYFGPGTRLTVL.

V and J are TRBV4-2 and TRBJ1-2; D gene ambiguous. V was clipped by 4 bases and J by 0 bases, with 15 bases between them. Germline V gives CDR1 LGHNA, CDR2 YNFKEQ. CDR3 length: 16 residues. CDR3 protein: CASSPPVAGSNYGYTF. In DNA form, the CDR3 reads TGTGCCAGCAGCCCACCGGTCGCGGGGTCTAACTATGGCTACACCTTC.

As regards this clone: Other DNA sequences of this sample code for an identical CDR3. This chain uses TRBV7-3 with TRBJ2-3; D perhaps matches TRBD2 (5 bases). V lost 2 bases and J 3 bases, leaving 9 bases between the germline ends. The CDR3 runs to 14 residues. The V gene's germline CDR1 is SGHTA and CDR2 FQGTGA. CDR3 sequence (DNA): TGTGCCAGCAGCTTAGGAGGAGTAACAGATACGCAGTATTTT. This sequence encodes CASSLGGVTDTQYF.

The chain joins TRBV28 to TRBJ2-7; D perhaps matches TRBD2 (6 bases). V lost 3 bases and J 0 bases, leaving 12 bases between the germline ends. Germline V gene data show CDR1 as MDHEN and CDR2 as SYDVKM. The CDR3 spans 15 residues. CDR3 amino acids: CASSFGRRDSYEQYF. The CDR3 DNA is TGTGCCAGCAGTTTTGGAAGGAGGGACTCCTACGAGCAGTACTTC.